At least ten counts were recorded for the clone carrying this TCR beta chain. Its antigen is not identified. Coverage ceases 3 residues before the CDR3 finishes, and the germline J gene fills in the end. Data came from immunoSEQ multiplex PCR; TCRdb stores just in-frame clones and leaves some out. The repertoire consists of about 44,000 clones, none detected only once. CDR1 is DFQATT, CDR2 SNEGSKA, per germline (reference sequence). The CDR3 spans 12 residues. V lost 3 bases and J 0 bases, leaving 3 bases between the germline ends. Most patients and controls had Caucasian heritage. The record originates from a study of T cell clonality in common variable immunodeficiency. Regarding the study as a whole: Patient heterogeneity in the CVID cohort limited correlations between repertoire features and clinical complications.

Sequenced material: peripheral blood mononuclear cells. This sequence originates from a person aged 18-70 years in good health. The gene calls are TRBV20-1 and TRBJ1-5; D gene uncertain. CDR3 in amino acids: CSARYSNQPQHF. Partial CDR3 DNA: TGCAGTGCTAGGTATAGCAATCAGCCC.